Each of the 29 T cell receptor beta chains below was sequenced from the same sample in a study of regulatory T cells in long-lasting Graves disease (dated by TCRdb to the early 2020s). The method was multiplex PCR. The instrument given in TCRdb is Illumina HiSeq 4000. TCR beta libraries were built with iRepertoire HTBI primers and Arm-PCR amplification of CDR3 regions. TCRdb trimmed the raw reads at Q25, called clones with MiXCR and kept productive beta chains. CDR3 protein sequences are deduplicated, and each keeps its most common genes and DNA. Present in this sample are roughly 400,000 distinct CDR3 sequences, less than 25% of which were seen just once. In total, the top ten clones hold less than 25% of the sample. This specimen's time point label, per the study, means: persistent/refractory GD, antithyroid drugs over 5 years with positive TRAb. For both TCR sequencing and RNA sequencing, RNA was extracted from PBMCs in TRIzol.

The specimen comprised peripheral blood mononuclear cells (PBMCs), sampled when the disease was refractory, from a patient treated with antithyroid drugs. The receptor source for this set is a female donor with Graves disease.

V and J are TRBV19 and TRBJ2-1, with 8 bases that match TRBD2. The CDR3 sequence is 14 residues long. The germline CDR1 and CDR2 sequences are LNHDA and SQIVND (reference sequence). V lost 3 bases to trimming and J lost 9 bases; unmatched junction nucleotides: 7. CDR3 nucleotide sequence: TGTGCCAGTAGTATTAGCGGGAAAGGGGGTGAGCAGTTCTTC. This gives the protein CASSISGKGGEQFF.

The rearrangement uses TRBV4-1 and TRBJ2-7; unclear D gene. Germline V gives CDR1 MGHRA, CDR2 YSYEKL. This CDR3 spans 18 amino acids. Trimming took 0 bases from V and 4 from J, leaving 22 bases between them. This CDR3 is CASSQDYLKITEKYEQYF. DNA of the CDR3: TGCGCCAGCAGCCAAGACTACCTTAAGATTACTGAGAAGTACGAGCAGTACTTC.

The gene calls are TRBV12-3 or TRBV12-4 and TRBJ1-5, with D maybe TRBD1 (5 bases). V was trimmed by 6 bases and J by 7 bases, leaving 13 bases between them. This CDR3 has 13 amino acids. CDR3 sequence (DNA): TGTGCCAGCAGGGGACTAGTTGGCCAGCCCCAGCATTTT. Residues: CASRGLVGQPQHF.

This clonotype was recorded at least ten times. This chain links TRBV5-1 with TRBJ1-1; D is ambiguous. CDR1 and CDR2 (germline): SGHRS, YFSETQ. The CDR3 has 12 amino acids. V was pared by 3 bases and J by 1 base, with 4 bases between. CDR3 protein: CASSSKNTEAFF. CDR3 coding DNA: TGCGCCAGCAGCTCTAAGAACACTGAAGCTTTCTTT.

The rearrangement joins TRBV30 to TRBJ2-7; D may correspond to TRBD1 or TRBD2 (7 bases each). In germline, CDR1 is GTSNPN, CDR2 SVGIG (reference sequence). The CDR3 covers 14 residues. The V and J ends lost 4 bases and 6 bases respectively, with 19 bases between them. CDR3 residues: CAWTQGGAWGEQYF. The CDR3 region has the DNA TGTGCCTGGACCCAGGGGGGGGCTTGGGGCGAGCAGTACTTC.

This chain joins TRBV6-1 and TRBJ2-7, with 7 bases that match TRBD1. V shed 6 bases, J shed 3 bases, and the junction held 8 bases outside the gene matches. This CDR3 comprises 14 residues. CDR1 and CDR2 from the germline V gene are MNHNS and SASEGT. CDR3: CASSDYRDSYEQYF. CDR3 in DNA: TGTGCCAGCAGCGATTACAGGGACAGCTACGAGCAGTACTTC.

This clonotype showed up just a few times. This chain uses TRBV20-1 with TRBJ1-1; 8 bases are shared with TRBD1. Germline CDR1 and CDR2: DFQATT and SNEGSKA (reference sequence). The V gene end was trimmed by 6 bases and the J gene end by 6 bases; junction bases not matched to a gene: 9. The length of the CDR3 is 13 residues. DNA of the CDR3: TGCAGTGCCCCTATCACAGGGGGTCCTGAAGCTTTCTTT. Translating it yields CSAPITGGPEAFF.

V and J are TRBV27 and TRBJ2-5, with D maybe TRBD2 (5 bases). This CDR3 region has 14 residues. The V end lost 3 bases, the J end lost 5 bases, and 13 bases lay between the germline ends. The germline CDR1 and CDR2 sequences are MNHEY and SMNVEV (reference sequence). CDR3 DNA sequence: TGTGCCAGCAGTTTGCGGGCCTGGGGTGAGACCCAGTACTTC. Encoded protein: CASSLRAWGETQYF.

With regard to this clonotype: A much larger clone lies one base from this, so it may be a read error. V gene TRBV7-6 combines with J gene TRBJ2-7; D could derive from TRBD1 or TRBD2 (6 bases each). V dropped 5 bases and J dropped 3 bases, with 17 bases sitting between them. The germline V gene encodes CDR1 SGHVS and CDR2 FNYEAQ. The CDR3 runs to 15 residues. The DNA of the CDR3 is TGTGCCAGCAGCGCCTTAGGGGGAGGTTACTACGAGCAGTACTTC. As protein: CASSALGGGYYEQYF.

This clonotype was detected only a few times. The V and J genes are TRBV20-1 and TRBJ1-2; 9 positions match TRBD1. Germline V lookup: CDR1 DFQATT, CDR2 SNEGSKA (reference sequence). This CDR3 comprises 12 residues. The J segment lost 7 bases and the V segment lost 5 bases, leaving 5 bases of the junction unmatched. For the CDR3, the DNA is TGCAGTGCTGGGACAGGGAGGATTGGCTACACCTTC. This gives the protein CSAGTGRIGYTF.

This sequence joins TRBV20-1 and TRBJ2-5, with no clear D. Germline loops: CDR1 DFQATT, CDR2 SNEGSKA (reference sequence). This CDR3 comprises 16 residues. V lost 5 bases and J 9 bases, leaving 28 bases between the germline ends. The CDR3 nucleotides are TGCAGTGCTCCTCCTTTTAGAAAGACGTCTTTTGAGGCCCAGTACTTC. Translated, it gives CSAPPFRKTSFEAQYF.

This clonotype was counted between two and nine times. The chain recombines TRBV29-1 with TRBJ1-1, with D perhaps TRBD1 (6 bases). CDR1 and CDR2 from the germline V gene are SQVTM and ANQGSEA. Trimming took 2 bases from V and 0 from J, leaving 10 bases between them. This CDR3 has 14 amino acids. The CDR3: CSVETGSMNTEAFF. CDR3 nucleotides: TGCAGCGTTGAAACAGGGTCCATGAACACTGAAGCTTTCTTT.

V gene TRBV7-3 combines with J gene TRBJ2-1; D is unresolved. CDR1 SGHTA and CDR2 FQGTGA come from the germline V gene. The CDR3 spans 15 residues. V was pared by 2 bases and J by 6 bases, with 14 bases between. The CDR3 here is CASSLSASWSNEQFF. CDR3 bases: TGTGCCAGCAGCTTATCGGCAAGTTGGTCCAATGAGCAGTTCTTC. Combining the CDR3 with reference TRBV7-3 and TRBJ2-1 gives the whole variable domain GAGVSQTPSNKVTEKGKYVELRCDPISGHTALYWYRQSLGQGPEFLIYFQGTGAADDSGLPNDRFFAVRPEGSVSTLKIQRTERGDSAVYLCASSLSASWSNEQFFGPGTRLTVL.

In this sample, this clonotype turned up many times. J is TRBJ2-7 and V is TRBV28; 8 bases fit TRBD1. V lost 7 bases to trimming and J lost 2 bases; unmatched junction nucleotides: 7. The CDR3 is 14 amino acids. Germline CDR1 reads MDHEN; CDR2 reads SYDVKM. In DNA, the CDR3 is TGTGCCAGCAAAGTCGACAGGGGCCCCTACGAGCAGTACTTC. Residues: CASKVDRGPYEQYF.

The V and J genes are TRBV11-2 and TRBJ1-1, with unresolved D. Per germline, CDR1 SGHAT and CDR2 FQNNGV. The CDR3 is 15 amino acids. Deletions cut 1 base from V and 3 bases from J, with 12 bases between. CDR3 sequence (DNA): TGTGCCAGCAGCTTAGCGGCAGGTTCCGACACTGAAGCTTTCTTT. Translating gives CASSLAAGSDTEAFF.

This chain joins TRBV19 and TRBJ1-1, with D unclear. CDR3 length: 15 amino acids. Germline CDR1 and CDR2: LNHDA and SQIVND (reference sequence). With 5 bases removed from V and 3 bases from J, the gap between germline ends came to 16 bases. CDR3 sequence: CASSPKARGYTEAFF. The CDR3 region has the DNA TGTGCCAGTAGTCCGAAGGCCCGAGGGTACACTGAAGCTTTCTTT. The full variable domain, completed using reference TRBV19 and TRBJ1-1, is DGGITQSPKYLFRKEGQNVTLSCEQNLNHDAMYWYRQDPGQGLRLIYYSQIVNDFQKGDIAEGYSVSREKKESFPLTVTSAQKNPTAFYLCASSPKARGYTEAFFGQGTRLTVV.

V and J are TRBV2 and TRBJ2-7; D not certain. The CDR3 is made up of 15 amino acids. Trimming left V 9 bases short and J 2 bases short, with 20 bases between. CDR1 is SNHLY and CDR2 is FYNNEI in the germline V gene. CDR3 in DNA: TGTGCCAGTAGTATGATTGAGACGGTTGCCTACGAGCAGTACTTC. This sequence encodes CASSMIETVAYEQYF.

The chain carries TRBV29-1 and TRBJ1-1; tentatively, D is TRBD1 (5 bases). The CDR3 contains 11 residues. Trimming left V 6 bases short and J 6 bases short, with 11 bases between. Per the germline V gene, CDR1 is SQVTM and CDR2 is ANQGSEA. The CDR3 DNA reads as TGCAGCGTCGCAGACAGTCCTGAAGCTTTCTTT. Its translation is CSVADSPEAFF.

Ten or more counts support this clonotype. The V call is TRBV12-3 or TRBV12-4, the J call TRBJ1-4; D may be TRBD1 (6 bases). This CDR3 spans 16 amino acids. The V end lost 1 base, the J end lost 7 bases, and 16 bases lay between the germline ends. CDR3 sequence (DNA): TGTGCCAGCAGTTTAGGCAGGGGCCCGGGCGGTGAAAAACTGTTTTTT. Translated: CASSLGRGPGGEKLFF.

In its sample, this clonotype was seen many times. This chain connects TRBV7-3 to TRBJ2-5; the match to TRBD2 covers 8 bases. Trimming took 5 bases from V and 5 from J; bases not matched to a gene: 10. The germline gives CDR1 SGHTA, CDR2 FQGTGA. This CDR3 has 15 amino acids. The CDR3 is CASSQLAGPGETQYF. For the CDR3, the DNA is TGTGCCAGCAGCCAGTTAGCGGGACCGGGGGAGACCCAGTACTTC. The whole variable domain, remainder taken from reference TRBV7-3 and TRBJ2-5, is GAGVSQTPSNKVTEKGKYVELRCDPISGHTALYWYRQSLGQGPEFLIYFQGTGAADDSGLPNDRFFAVRPEGSVSTLKIQRTERGDSAVYLCASSQLAGPGETQYFGPGTRLLVL.

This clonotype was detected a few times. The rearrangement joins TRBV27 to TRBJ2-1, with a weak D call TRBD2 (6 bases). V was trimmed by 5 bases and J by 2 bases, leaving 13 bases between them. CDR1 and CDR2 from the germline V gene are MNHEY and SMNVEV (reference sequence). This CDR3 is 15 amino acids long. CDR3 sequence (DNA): TGTGCCAGCAGTACCGGACGGGAGCCCTACAATGAGCAGTTCTTC. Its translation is CASSTGREPYNEQFF.

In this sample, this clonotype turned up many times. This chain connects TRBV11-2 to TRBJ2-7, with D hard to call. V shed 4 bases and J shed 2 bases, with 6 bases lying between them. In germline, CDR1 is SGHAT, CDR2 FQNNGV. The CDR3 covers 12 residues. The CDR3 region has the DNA TGTGCCAGCAGCTCCCAGCCCTACGAGCAGTACTTC. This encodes CASSSQPYEQYF.

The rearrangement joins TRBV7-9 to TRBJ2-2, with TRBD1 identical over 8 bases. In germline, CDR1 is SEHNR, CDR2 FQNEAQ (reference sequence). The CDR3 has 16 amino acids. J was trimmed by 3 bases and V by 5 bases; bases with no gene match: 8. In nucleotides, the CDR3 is TGTGCCAGCAGCCTACGACAGGGGATCCACACCGGGGAGCTGTTTTTT. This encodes CASSLRQGIHTGELFF.

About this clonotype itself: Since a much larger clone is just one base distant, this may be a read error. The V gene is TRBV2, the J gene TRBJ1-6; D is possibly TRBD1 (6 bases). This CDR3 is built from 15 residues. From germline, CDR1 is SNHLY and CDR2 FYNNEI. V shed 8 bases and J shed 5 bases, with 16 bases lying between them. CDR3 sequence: CASGGERGNNSPLHF. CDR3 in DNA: TGTGCCAGCGGTGGTGAGAGGGGGAATAATTCACCCCTCCACTTT.

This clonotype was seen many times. The CDR3 loop reads CASSSLLRGTEAFF. CDR3 DNA sequence: TGTGCCAGCAGTTCTCTCCTTCGGGGAACTGAAGCTTTCTTT. The V call is TRBV27, the J call TRBJ1-1; no clear D. Germline V CDR1 and CDR2: MNHEY, SMNVEV (reference sequence). Trimming stripped 4 bases from V and 5 bases from J, with 14 bases between. This CDR3 spans 14 amino acids.

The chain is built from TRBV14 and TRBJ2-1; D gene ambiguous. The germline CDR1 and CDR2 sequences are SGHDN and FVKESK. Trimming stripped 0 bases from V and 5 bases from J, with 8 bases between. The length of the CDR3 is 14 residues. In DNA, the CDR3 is TGTGCCAGCAGCCAAGATACTTTGAACAATGAGCAGTTCTTC. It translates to CASSQDTLNNEQFF. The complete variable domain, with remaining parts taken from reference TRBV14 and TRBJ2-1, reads EAGVTQFPSHSVIEKGQTVTLRCDPISGHDNLYWYRRVMGKEIKFLLHFVKESKQDESGMPNNRFLAERTGGTYSTLKVQPAELEDSGVYFCASSQDTLNNEQFFGPGTRLTVL.

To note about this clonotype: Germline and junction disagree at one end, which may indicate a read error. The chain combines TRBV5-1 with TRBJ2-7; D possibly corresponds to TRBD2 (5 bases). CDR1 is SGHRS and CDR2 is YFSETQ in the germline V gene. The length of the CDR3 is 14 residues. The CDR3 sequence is CASSLRASSYGQYF. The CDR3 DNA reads TGCGCCAGCAGCTTGAGGGCTAGCTCCTACGGGCAGTACTTC.

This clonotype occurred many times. CDR3 DNA sequence: TGTGCCAGCAGTTTATTGGGGAGGGAGCAGCCCCAGCATTTT. It codes for CASSLLGREQPQHF. The V gene is TRBV28, the J gene TRBJ1-5; unclear D gene. The CDR3 extends over 14 amino acids. Per germline, CDR1 MDHEN and CDR2 SYDVKM. V lost 1 base to trimming and J lost 7 bases, with 11 bases between them.

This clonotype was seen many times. The DNA of the CDR3 is TGTGCCAGCATGGGGGACCGTAACACCGGGGAGCTGTTTTTT. This gives the protein CASMGDRNTGELFF. The chain is built from TRBV27 and TRBJ2-2, with D perhaps assigned TRBD1 or TRBD2 (5 bases each). This CDR3 has 14 amino acids. V gave up 7 bases and J gave up 2 bases, with 11 bases separating them. From germline, CDR1 is MNHEY and CDR2 SMNVEV (reference sequence).